This TCR beta chain was retrieved from a study of cytomegalovirus exposure and HLA in healthy donors. Study background: Earlier, 100 million to 120 million unique TCR beta sequences were recovered from roughly 180 million T cells by an analysis. General observations from the study: It was reported that TCR beta sequences correctly inferred the HLA-A and HLA-B alleles for most subjects. The authors assumed roughly uniform sequencing depth across donors for presence/absence analyses. In a later analysis, CMV-associated beta chains were mostly HLA-associated, it appeared.

Notes on this clone: The antigen remains unidentified.

PCR involved 60 Vbeta and 13 Jbeta primers. This table comes from immunoSEQ multiplex PCR, and its TCRdb copy is limited to in-frame clones, with some not included. Altogether about 110,000 clones are present, more than 65% being singletons, with the ten largest covering about 3.7%. The V and J ends lost 4 bases and 3 bases, in that order; junction bases with no gene match: 3. There are 13 residues in the CDR3. CDR1 and CDR2 from the germline V gene are LNHDA and SQIVND (reference sequence). The genes are TRBV19 and TRBJ2-7, with TRBD1 matching over 7 bases. Material for sequencing was PBMCs. This receptor was obtained from a human donor in good health. The CDR3 DNA reads TGTGCCAGTAGTAGGGACAGATACTACGAGCAGTACTTC. It codes for CASSRDRYYEQYF.